This T cell receptor (beta chain) appears in the sequencing data of a study of neurological immune-mediated disorders. General study points: One related-CDR3 cluster, which may be a signature, held the repertoires of 18 of 34 multiple sclerosis patients after phylogenetic grouping. The expanded clones of different subjects shared no CDR3 amino acid sequences (suggesting private repertoires in all groups).

This clonotype has a count of ten or more. Its antigen is not known. The yield of each sequencing run was over 180 million TCR-beta sequences from 15-18 subjects. TCRdb passed the 5' RACE reads through MiXCR, listing each CDR3 protein once. Of 84,000 or so distinct CDR3 sequences listed, approximately 4.6% are singletons. Time point denoted: longitudinal time-point 3. The receptor's source is a woman aged 60-75 years with multiple sclerosis. Sample: PBMCs.

The CDR3 bases are TGCAGTGCTCAAATGACTAGCGGGGCCCAAGAGACCCAGTACTTC. This sequence encodes CSAQMTSGAQETQYF. The gene calls are TRBV20-1 and TRBJ2-5; 11 bases are a match to TRBD2. The CDR3 is 15 amino acids. Per germline, CDR1 DFQATT and CDR2 SNEGSKA (reference sequence). V shed 5 bases and J 1 base; nucleotides not matched to a gene: 6.